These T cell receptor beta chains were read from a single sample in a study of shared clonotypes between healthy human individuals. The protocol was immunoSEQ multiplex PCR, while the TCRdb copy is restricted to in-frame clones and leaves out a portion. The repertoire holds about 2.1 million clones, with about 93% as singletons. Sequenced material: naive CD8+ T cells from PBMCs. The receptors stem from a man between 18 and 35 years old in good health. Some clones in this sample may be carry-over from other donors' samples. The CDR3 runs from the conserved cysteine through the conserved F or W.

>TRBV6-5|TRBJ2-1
CASSLARNSYNEQFF
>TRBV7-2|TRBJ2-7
CASSLNAGRTISSYEQYF
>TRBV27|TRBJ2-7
CASSLSSHYEQYF
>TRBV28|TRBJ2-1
CATRPGTAYNEQFF
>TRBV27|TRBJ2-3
CASSPSGPSTDTQYF
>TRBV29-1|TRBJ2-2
CSVVVGRTGELFF
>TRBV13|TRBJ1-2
CASSLGAENYPEGYTF
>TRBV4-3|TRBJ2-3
CASSPGLAVGRQYF
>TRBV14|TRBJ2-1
CASSLGGSPGGDNEQFF
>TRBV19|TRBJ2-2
CASSISGRNTGELFF
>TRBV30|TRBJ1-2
CAWSVLDSYGYTF
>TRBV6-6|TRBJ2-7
CASSPGTGNEQYF
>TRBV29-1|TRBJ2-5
CSVAASSGTRHF
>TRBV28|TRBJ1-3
CASSSNSWAAWSGNTIYF
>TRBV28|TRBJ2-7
CASSSGQGPSYEQYF
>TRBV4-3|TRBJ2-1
CASSQDKGRGYYNEQFF
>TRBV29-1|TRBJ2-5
CSVGAGALKVGETQYF
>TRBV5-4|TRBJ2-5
CASSVDRGTETQYF
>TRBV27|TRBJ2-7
CASSPGGRYEQYF
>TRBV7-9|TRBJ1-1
CASSLTYEAFF
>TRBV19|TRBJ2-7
CASSARGLLYEQYF
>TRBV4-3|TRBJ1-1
CASSQVGRMNTEAFF
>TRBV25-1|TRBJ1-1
CASSDFLMGHSTTEAFF
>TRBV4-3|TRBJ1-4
CASSRVLIGTNEKLFF
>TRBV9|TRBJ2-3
CASSLQASSTDTQYF
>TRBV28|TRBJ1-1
CASSPSARNTEAFF
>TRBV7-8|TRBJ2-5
CASSPSPGLAGTQETQYF
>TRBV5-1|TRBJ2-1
CASSLTRLAGGDEQFF
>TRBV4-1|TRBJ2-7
CASSQELGVLSYEQYF
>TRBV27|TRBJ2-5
CASMGRGQETQYF
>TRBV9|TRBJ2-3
CASSARTDTQYF
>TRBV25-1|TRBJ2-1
CASSEPGTSFYNEQFF
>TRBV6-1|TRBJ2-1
CASSELPYNEQFF
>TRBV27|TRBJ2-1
CASSPSGSAYNEQFF
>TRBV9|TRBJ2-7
CASSATSGSPGEQYF
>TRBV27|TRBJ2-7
CASSSRDRGFGQYF
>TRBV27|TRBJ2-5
CASSPWTGETQYF
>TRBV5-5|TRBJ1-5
CASSRDRDQPQHF
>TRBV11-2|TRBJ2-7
CASSFSSSEQYF
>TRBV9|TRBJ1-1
CASSDILFGSTSEAFF
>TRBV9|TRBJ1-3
CASSHPSADYSGNTIYF
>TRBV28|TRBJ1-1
CASSLLVMNTEAFF
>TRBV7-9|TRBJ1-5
CASSLGNQPQHF
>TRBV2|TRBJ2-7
CASRETTGAGSYEQYF
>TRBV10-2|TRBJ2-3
CASSGLADTTDTQYF